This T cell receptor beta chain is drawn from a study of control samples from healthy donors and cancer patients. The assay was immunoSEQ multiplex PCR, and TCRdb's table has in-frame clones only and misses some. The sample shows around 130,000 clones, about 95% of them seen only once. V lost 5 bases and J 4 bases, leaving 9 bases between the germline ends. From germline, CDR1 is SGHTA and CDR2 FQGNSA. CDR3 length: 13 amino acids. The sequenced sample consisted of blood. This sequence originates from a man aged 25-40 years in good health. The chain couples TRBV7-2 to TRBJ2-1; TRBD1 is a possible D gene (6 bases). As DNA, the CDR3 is TGTGCCAGCAGCGTGGGACATTACAATGAGCAGTTCTTC. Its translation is CASSVGHYNEQFF.